The clone carrying this T cell receptor beta chain was observed at least ten times. TCRdb redid the calling of the 5' RACE reads with MiXCR, one entry per CDR3 protein. The sample lists some 120,000 distinct CDR3 sequences, around 7% occurring once. These data are taken from a study of CD8 T cells in ankylosing spondylitis. The V gene lost 7 bases and the J gene lost 0 bases, with 13 bases spanning the gap. This CDR3 region has 15 residues. The receptor was derived from a male donor with ankylosing spondylitis or in good health (not recorded which). This chain connects TRBV12-3 or TRBV12-4 to TRBJ1-5; D possibly corresponds to TRBD1 (5 bases). The sequencing input was blood, either unsorted or a sorted T cell fraction (not recorded which). The CDR3, as DNA: TGTGCCAGCAAGCCGGGACGGCCTAGCAATCAGCCCCAGCATTTT. The encoded protein is CASKPGRPSNQPQHF.